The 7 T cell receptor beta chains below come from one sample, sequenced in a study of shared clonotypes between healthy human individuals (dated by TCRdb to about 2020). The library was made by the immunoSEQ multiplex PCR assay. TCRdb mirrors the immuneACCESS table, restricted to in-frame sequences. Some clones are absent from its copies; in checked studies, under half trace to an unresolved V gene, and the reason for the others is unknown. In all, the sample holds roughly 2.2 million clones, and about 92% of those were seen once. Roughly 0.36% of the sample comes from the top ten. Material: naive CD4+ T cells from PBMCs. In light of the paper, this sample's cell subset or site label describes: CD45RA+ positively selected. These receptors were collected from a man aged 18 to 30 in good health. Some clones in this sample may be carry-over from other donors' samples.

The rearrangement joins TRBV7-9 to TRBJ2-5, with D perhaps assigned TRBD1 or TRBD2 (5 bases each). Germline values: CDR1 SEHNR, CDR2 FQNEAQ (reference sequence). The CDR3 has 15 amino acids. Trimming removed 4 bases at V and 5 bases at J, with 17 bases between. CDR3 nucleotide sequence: TGTGCCAGCAGCTCCAGGCCTGGGGGTAGGGAGACCCAGTACTTC. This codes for CASSSRPGGRETQYF. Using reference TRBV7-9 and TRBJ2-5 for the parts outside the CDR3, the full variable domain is DTGVSQNPRHKITKRGQNVTFRCDPISEHNRLYWYRQTLGQGPEFLTYFQNEAQLEKSRLLSDRFSAERPKGSFSTLEIQRTEQGDSAMYLCASSSRPGGRETQYFGPGTRLLVL.

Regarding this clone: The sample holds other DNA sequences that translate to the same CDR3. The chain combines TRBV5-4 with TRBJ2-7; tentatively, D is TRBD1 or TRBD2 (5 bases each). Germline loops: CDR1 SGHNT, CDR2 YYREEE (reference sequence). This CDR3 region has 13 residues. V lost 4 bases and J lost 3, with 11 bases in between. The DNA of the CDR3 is TGTGCCAGCAGCCCCCCTGGGGGCTACGAGCAGTACTTC. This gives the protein CASSPPGGYEQYF. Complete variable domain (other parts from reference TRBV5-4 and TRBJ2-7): ETGVTQSPTHLIKTRGQQVTLRCSSQSGHNTVSWYQQALGQGPQFIFQYYREEENGRGNFPPRFSGLQFPNYSSELNVNALELDDSALYLCASSPPGGYEQYFGPGTRLTVT.

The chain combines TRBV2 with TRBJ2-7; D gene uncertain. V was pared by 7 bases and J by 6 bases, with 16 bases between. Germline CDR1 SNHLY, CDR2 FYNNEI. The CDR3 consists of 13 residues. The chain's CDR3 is CASTPPRMPEQYF. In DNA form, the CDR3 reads TGTGCCAGCACTCCCCCACGAATGCCCGAGCAGTACTTC.

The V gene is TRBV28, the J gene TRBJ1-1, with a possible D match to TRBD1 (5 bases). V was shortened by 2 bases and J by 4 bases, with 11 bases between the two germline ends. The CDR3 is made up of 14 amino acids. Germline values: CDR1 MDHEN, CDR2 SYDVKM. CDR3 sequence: CASSLDPGRTEAFF. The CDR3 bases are TGTGCCAGCAGTTTAGACCCGGGACGCACTGAAGCTTTCTTT.

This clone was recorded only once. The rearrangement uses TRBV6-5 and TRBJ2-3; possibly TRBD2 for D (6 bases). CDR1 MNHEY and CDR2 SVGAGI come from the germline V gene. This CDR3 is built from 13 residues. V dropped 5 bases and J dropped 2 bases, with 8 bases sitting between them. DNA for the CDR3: TGTGCCAGCAGTAGGGACTTCACAGATACGCAGTATTTT. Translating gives CASSRDFTDTQYF.

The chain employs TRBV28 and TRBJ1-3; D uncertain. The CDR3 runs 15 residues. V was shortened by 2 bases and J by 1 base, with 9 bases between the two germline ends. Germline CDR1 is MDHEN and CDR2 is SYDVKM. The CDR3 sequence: CASSLGRRSGNTIYF. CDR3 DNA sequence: TGTGCCAGCAGTTTAGGTCGAAGATCTGGAAACACCATATATTTT.

The CDR3 region is CASSLGTGSSSNQPQHF. CDR3 sequence (DNA): TGCGCCAGCAGCTTGGGTACAGGATCCTCCAGCAATCAGCCCCAGCATTTT. This chain joins TRBV5-1 and TRBJ1-5; possible D gene TRBD1, 5 bases. CDR1 is SGHRS, CDR2 YFSETQ, per germline. V dropped 0 bases and J dropped 1 base, with 14 bases sitting between them. The CDR3 has 17 residues.